Listed below are T cell receptor beta chains from one sample, sequenced in a study of response to subunit inactivated influenza vaccine. One entry per CDR3 protein, called by TCRdb with MiXCR from the RT-PCR reads. The profile covers about 700,000 distinct CDR3 sequences, with approximately 14% appearing a single time and 11% taken by the ten largest. This specimen consisted of PBMCs from blood, obtained approximately 12 days after vaccination. The receptors stem from a man in his forties or fifties who received an inactivated influenza vaccine. The CDR3 runs from the conserved cysteine through the conserved F or W. D genes are given only for firm matches. Only some rows state a clone size, as once, few, many or a class for expanded clones.

CDR3: CASSQGPPWTSGYTDTQYF; DNA: TGTGCCAGCAGCCAGGGTCCACCCTGGACTAGCGGCTACACAGATACGCAGTATTTT; J: TRBJ2-3; D: TRBD2; size: -; V: TRBV4-2
CDR3: CASSLAMTRDGGEQFF; DNA: TGCGCCAGCAGCTTGGCGATGACTAGGGACGGTGGTGAGCAGTTCTTC; J: TRBJ2-1; D: -; size: -; V: TRBV5-1
CDR3: CSVGPPGRGGQYF; DNA: TGCAGCGTTGGCCCTCCGGGGAGGGGCGGGCAGTACTTC; J: TRBJ2-7; D: TRBD2; size: -; V: TRBV29-1
CDR3: CSVDRGARSDTQYF; DNA: TGCAGCGTTGACCGGGGTGCGAGGTCAGATACGCAGTATTTT; J: TRBJ2-3; D: -; size: many; V: TRBV29-1
CDR3: CSAGQGGLYGYTF; DNA: TGCAGCGCTGGACAGGGAGGACTATATGGCTACACCTTC; J: TRBJ1-2; D: TRBD1; size: few; V: TRBV29-1
CDR3: CATSRVRDNPVMYF; DNA: TGTGCCACCAGCAGAGTAAGGGACAATCCCGTAATGTACTTC; J: TRBJ2-7; D: -; size: -; V: TRBV15
CDR3: CASSLSLAGAGEQFF; DNA: TGCGCCAGCAGCTTGTCTCTAGCGGGAGCGGGTGAGCAGTTCTTC; J: TRBJ2-1; D: TRBD2; size: -; V: TRBV5-1
CDR3: CASMVSADLAKNIQYF; DNA: TGTGCCAGTATGGTGTCGGCAGACCTAGCCAAAAACATTCAGTACTTC; J: TRBJ2-4; D: -; size: few; V: TRBV19
CDR3: CASRLGTGAEAFF; DNA: TGTGCCAGCAGGCTCGGGACAGGGGCTGAAGCTTTCTTT; J: TRBJ1-1; D: TRBD1; size: -; V: TRBV12-3/TRBV12-4
CDR3: CASSSAGSLGNEQFF; DNA: TGTGCCAGCAGCAGTGCCGGGAGTCTAGGGAATGAGCAGTTCTTC; J: TRBJ2-1; D: -; size: -; V: TRBV3-1
CDR3: CASSSARLAGFSYEQYF; DNA: TGTGCCAGCAGCAGTGCCCGACTAGCGGGTTTCTCCTACGAGCAGTACTTC; J: TRBJ2-7; D: TRBD2; size: -; V: TRBV7-6
CDR3: CASSRGQVYGYTF; DNA: TGTGCCAGCAGCCGGGGGCAAGTCTATGGCTACACCTTC; J: TRBJ1-2; D: -; size: -; V: TRBV12-3/TRBV12-4
CDR3: CASSHPQPRWRLEDSPLHF; DNA: TGTGCCAGCAGCCATCCTCAACCCAGGTGGAGGCTTGAGGATTCACCCCTCCACTTT; J: TRBJ1-6; D: -; size: few; V: TRBV4-2
CDR3: CASSLGGTGNTEAFF; DNA: TGCGCCAGCAGCTTGGGTGGGACAGGGAACACTGAAGCTTTCTTT; J: TRBJ1-1; D: TRBD1; size: few; V: TRBV5-1
CDR3: CSASGYRTEQFF; DNA: TGCAGTGCTAGTGGTTACCGGACTGAGCAGTTCTTC; J: TRBJ2-1; D: -; size: few; V: TRBV20-1
CDR3: CASSLGAGGNYNEQFF; DNA: TGTGCCAGCAGCTTAGGTGCGGGGGGGAACTACAATGAGCAGTTCTTC; J: TRBJ2-1; D: TRBD2; size: -; V: TRBV13
CDR3: CASSFNPSSYNEQFF; DNA: TGTGCCAGCAGTTTCAATCCGAGCTCCTACAATGAGCAGTTCTTC; J: TRBJ2-1; D: -; size: few; V: TRBV28
CDR3: CSARELGNQPQHF; DNA: TGCAGTGCTAGAGAATTGGGAAATCAGCCCCAGCATTTT; J: TRBJ1-5; D: -; size: few; V: TRBV20-1
CDR3: CASSYSPADGTGYNSPLHF; DNA: TGTGCCAGCAGTTACTCCCCTGCGGATGGGACCGGCTATAATTCACCCCTCCACTTT; J: TRBJ1-6; D: -; size: -; V: TRBV6-5
CDR3: CATTGQGYNQPQHF; DNA: TGTGCCACTACGGGACAGGGGTACAATCAGCCCCAGCATTTT; J: TRBJ1-5; D: TRBD1; size: -; V: TRBV7-9
CDR3: CASSSGLAGGSEQFF; DNA: TGTGCCAGCAGCAGCGGACTAGCGGGGGGAAGTGAGCAGTTCTTC; J: TRBJ2-1; D: TRBD2; size: -; V: TRBV6-1
CDR3: CASSQLNGALFGNTIYF; DNA: TGTGCCAGCAGCCAACTAAACGGGGCCCTCTTTGGAAACACCATATATTTT; J: TRBJ1-3; D: -; size: few; V: TRBV3-1
CDR3: CSARLGPSTDTQYF; DNA: TGCAGTGCTAGACTGGGGCCGTCCACAGATACGCAGTATTTT; J: TRBJ2-3; D: -; size: -; V: TRBV20-1
CDR3: CATSDSSGAQETQYF; DNA: TGTGCCACCAGTGACTCTAGCGGGGCACAAGAGACCCAGTACTTC; J: TRBJ2-5; D: TRBD2; size: few; V: TRBV24-1
CDR3: CASSLGDRGRETQYF; DNA: TGCGCCAGCAGCTTGGGGGACAGGGGGAGAGAGACCCAGTACTTC; J: TRBJ2-5; D: TRBD1; size: many; V: TRBV12-3/TRBV12-4
CDR3: CASKRGDHTGELFF; DNA: TGTGCCAGCAAAAGGGGGGATCACACCGGGGAGCTGTTTTTT; J: TRBJ2-2; D: -; size: many; V: TRBV27
CDR3: CASSDHRHGYTF; DNA: TGTGCCAGCAGTGATCACAGGCATGGCTACACCTTC; J: TRBJ1-2; D: -; size: few; V: TRBV25-1
CDR3: CASSQLAGLSYEQYF; DNA: TGTGCCAGCAGTCAATTAGCGGGCCTCTCCTACGAGCAGTACTTC; J: TRBJ2-7; D: TRBD2; size: few; V: TRBV12-3/TRBV12-4
CDR3: CASSWNTNQPQHF; DNA: TGTGCCAGCAGTTGGAATACCAATCAGCCCCAGCATTTT; J: TRBJ1-5; D: -; size: few; V: TRBV6-2/TRBV6-3
CDR3: CASSQDGARTDTQYF; DNA: TGTGCCAGCAGCCAAGACGGGGCCCGCACAGATACGCAGTATTTT; J: TRBJ2-3; D: -; size: few; V: TRBV3-1
CDR3: CSARWTGVGLAFF; DNA: TGCAGTGCTAGGTGGACAGGGGTTGGTCTGGCTTTCTTT; J: TRBJ1-1; D: TRBD1; size: -; V: TRBV20-1
CDR3: CSATSGRDMDTQYF; DNA: TGCAGTGCTACCTCGGGCAGAGACATGGATACGCAGTATTTT; J: TRBJ2-3; D: -; size: -; V: TRBV20-1
CDR3: CASSQEVVGGSSYNEQFF; DNA: TGCGCCAGCAGCCAAGAAGTGGTGGGGGGGAGCTCCTACAATGAGCAGTTCTTC; J: TRBJ2-1; D: TRBD2; size: few; V: TRBV4-3
CDR3: CASSVVQGQAFMHNEQFF; DNA: TGTGCCAGCAGCGTAGTACAGGGACAGGCGTTCATGCACAATGAGCAGTTCTTC; J: TRBJ2-1; D: TRBD1; size: few; V: TRBV9
CDR3: CASSLRAGSSQETQYF; DNA: TGTGCCAGCAGCTTGCGGGCGGGGTCCTCCCAAGAGACCCAGTACTTC; J: TRBJ2-5; D: -; size: few; V: TRBV7-2
CDR3: CASSLASGTGSREQFF; DNA: TGTGCCAGCAGCTTAGCATCCGGGACAGGGTCGCGCGAGCAGTTCTTC; J: TRBJ2-1; D: TRBD1; size: few; V: TRBV7-6
CDR3: CASSPGLAGGFQETQYF; DNA: TGCGCCAGCAGCCCCGGACTAGCGGGCGGTTTCCAAGAGACCCAGTACTTC; J: TRBJ2-5; D: TRBD2; size: few; V: TRBV5-1
CDR3: CATRTSGYTEAFF; DNA: TGTGCCACCCGGACATCTGGGTACACTGAAGCTTTCTTT; J: TRBJ1-1; D: -; size: -; V: TRBV6-1
CDR3: CASSLGPGQGSGNTIYF; DNA: TGTGCCAGCAGCTTAGGGCCGGGACAGGGCTCTGGAAACACCATATATTTT; J: TRBJ1-3; D: TRBD1; size: few; V: TRBV11-2
CDR3: CASSLRLAANTGELFF; DNA: TGTGCCAGCAGCCTACGACTAGCGGCTAACACCGGGGAGCTGTTTTTT; J: TRBJ2-2; D: TRBD2; size: -; V: TRBV7-9
CDR3: CSVEEGLAGRYGYTF; DNA: TGCAGCGTTGAAGAGGGTCTGGCGGGGCGTTATGGCTACACCTTC; J: TRBJ1-2; D: -; size: -; V: TRBV29-1
CDR3: CASSLARGWQYF; DNA: TGTGCCAGCAGTTTAGCTAGGGGGTGGCAGTACTTC; J: TRBJ2-7; D: -; size: many; V: TRBV12-3/TRBV12-4
CDR3: CAISPPGARLNQYF; DNA: TGTGCCATCAGCCCCCCGGGGGCACGCCTAAACCAGTACTTC; J: TRBJ2-7; D: -; size: -; V: TRBV10-3
CDR3: CASKMGGDTYEQYF; DNA: TGTGCCAGCAAAATGGGCGGGGATACCTACGAGCAGTACTTC; J: TRBJ2-7; D: -; size: -; V: TRBV28
CDR3: CASSLDRVLGTDTQYF; DNA: TGTGCCAGCAGCTTAGACAGGGTTTTGGGCACAGATACGCAGTATTTT; J: TRBJ2-3; D: -; size: -; V: TRBV7-9
CDR3: CASSLGPLAGRDYEQYF; DNA: TGTGCCAGCAGCTTAGGGCCACTAGCGGGGAGGGACTACGAGCAGTACTTC; J: TRBJ2-7; D: TRBD2; size: -; V: TRBV7-2
CDR3: CASSLILRGGQADTQYF; DNA: TGTGCCAGCAGCTTGATCTTGCGGGGGGGCCAGGCAGATACGCAGTATTTT; J: TRBJ2-3; D: TRBD2; size: few; V: TRBV5-6
CDR3: CASSRQVASGNTIYF; DNA: TGTGCCAGCAGCAGACAGGTCGCCTCTGGAAACACCATATATTTT; J: TRBJ1-3; D: -; size: few; V: TRBV12-3/TRBV12-4
CDR3: CASSGPGLAGVHAENEQFF; DNA: TGTGCCAGCAGTGGTCCGGGACTAGCGGGAGTGCACGCAGAGAATGAGCAGTTCTTC; J: TRBJ2-1; D: TRBD2; size: -; V: TRBV12-3/TRBV12-4
CDR3: CATSQDRISNQPQHF; DNA: TGTGCCACCAGCCAGGACAGGATTAGCAATCAGCCCCAGCATTTT; J: TRBJ1-5; D: TRBD1; size: few; V: TRBV15
CDR3: CASSPTGMDQPQHF; DNA: TGTGCCAGCAGCCCGACAGGGATGGATCAGCCCCAGCATTTT; J: TRBJ1-5; D: TRBD1; size: once; V: TRBV7-2
CDR3: CASSQLANKNNEQFF; DNA: TGCGCCAGCAGCCAACTAGCGAATAAGAACAATGAGCAGTTCTTC; J: TRBJ2-1; D: -; size: once; V: TRBV4-3
CDR3: CASSSRDRNTGELFF; DNA: TGTGCCAGCAGCTCCCGGGACAGAAACACCGGGGAGCTGTTTTTT; J: TRBJ2-2; D: TRBD1; size: few; V: TRBV7-6